These 28 T cell receptor beta chains came from one sample sequenced in a study of shared clonotypes between healthy human individuals. Sequencing was performed with immunoSEQ multiplex PCR; in TCRdb, only in-frame clones are kept and a portion is missing. The table shows about 1,800,000 clones, with roughly 95% occurring only once. Naive CD8 cells lacked CD45RO, underwent positive selection for CCR7 and left out terminally differentiated effector memory CD45RA+ cells. The sample consisted of naive CD8+ T cells sorted from blood. These receptor sequences come from a man in his late teens or twenties in good health.

This sequence joins TRBV6-5 and TRBJ2-1, with 7 nucleotides matching TRBD1. The junction had 9 bases not matched to a gene; V was cut back by 6 bases and J by 4 bases. This CDR3 has 15 amino acids. Germline CDR1 MNHEY, CDR2 SVGAGI. The CDR3 coding sequence is TGTGCCAGCAGACGTACCGGGACAGTATACAATGAGCAGTTCTTC. Translated, it gives CASRRTGTVYNEQFF.

This clone was detected once. The V call is TRBV4-1, the J call TRBJ1-2; 7 bases are shared with TRBD1. CDR1 and CDR2 from the germline V gene are MGHRA and YSYEKL. CDR3 length equals 15 residues. V dropped 1 base and J dropped 8; count of bases not matched to a gene: 10. As DNA, the CDR3 is TGCGCCAGCAGCCAAGCGGCAGGGGGGGTGAGCGGCTACACCTTC. It encodes CASSQAAGGVSGYTF.

The rearrangement joins TRBV6-5 to TRBJ1-5, with 8 nucleotides matching TRBD1. The CDR3 is 15 residues long. After removal of 5 bases from V and 4 bases from J, the junction contained 7 bases not matched to a gene. Germline values: CDR1 MNHEY, CDR2 SVGAGI. The CDR3 region is CASSPTTGANQPQHF. The CDR3 region has the DNA TGTGCCAGCAGTCCCACGACAGGGGCTAATCAGCCCCAGCATTTT.

This chain connects TRBV28 to TRBJ2-7; D may be TRBD2 (6 bases). There are 13 residues in the CDR3. V lost 3 bases and J 7 bases, leaving 13 bases between the germline ends. CDR1 MDHEN and CDR2 SYDVKM come from the germline V gene. CDR3 coding DNA: TGTGCCAGCAGTTTCCCGGGACTGGAGGAGCAGTACTTC. Translating gives CASSFPGLEEQYF.

The V call is TRBV10-3, the J call TRBJ2-3, with 9 nucleotides matching TRBD1. Germline V gene data show CDR1 as ENHRY and CDR2 as SYGVKD. The junction had 6 bases not matched to a gene; V was cut back by 10 bases and J by 4 bases. CDR3 length: 13 residues. The CDR3 DNA is TGTGCCACCCGGGACAGGGATCCAGATACGCAGTATTTT. Protein: CATRDRDPDTQYF.

The V gene is TRBV7-2, the J gene TRBJ1-4; D not certain. The ends were cut back, 6 bases at V and 4 bases at J, with 9 bases in the middle. The CDR3 is 13 residues long. Germline-derived CDR1 and CDR2 are SGHTA and FQGNSA. The CDR3 reads CASRGLGNEKLFF. For the CDR3, the DNA is TGTGCCAGCAGGGGCCTTGGTAATGAAAAACTGTTTTTT.

This clone was counted once. V and J are TRBV5-1 and TRBJ2-1, with 7 bases lining up with TRBD1. This CDR3 is built from 15 residues. V shed 0 bases, J shed 3 bases, and the junction held 3 bases outside the gene matches. The germline gives CDR1 SGHRS, CDR2 YFSETQ. The CDR3 coding sequence is TGCGCCAGCAGCTTGGTCAGGGGGAACTACAATGAGCAGTTCTTC. This gives the protein CASSLVRGNYNEQFF.

In nucleotides, the CDR3 is TGTGCCAGCAGTGGGGACGGCCAAGAGACCCAGTACTTC. As protein: CASSGDGQETQYF. The chain uses TRBV27 and TRBJ2-5; perhaps D is TRBD1 or TRBD2 (5 bases each). The V gene lost 5 bases and the J gene lost 1 base, with 8 bases spanning the gap. Germline CDR1 reads MNHEY; CDR2 reads SMNVEV (reference sequence). The CDR3 contains 13 residues.

The chain carries TRBV10-3 and TRBJ2-5; a weak D match, TRBD2 (5 bases). The germline gives CDR1 ENHRY, CDR2 SYGVKD. V was pared by 11 bases and J by 2 bases, with 18 bases between. There are 14 residues in the CDR3. CDR3 nucleotides: TGTGCCGCCGGCTGGTCGGACTTACAAGAGACCCAGTACTTC. Its translation: CAAGWSDLQETQYF.

V usage is TRBV7-8 and J usage is TRBJ2-2; 10 bases line up with TRBD2. Germline CDR1 SGHVS, CDR2 FQNEAQ. This CDR3 region has 17 residues. Trimming at V came to 3 bases and at J to 1 base, leaving 5 bases not matched to a gene. The CDR3 loop is CASSFPSGGLNTGELFF. CDR3 nucleotides: TGTGCCAGCAGCTTCCCTAGCGGGGGCCTGAACACCGGGGAGCTGTTTTTT.

This sequence joins TRBV6-1 and TRBJ1-3; 8 bases match TRBD1. J was trimmed by 0 bases and V by 2 bases; bases with no gene match: 9. Germline V gene data show CDR1 as MNHNS and CDR2 as SASEGT. The CDR3 consists of 18 residues. CDR3 nucleotide sequence: TGTGCCAGCAGTGAACTGGCAGGGGGCGTGAGCTCTGGAAACACCATATATTTT. Amino acids: CASSELAGGVSSGNTIYF.

The chain has TRBV9 and TRBJ1-1; TRBD1 might be the D (5 bases). The CDR3 covers 15 residues. Deletions cut 3 bases from V and 4 bases from J, with 16 bases between. Germline V gene lookup returns CDR1 SGDLS and CDR2 YYNGEE. The chain's CDR3 is CASSAAGSGLTEAFF. DNA of the CDR3: TGTGCCAGCAGCGCAGCAGGGTCAGGGCTCACTGAAGCTTTCTTT.

CDR3 in DNA: TGCGCCAGCAGCCAGTCCGAAATAAACATTCAGTACTTC. Translating it yields CASSQSEINIQYF. The chain uses TRBV4-3 and TRBJ2-4; no definite D call. This CDR3 is built from 13 residues. Per germline, CDR1 LGHNA and CDR2 YSLEER. V was trimmed by 3 bases and J by 6 bases, leaving 9 bases between them.

This clone was observed once. V usage is TRBV27 and J usage is TRBJ2-3; 13 nucleotides match TRBD2. The CDR3 covers 16 residues. V was pared by 6 bases and J by 2 bases, with 5 bases of the junction left unmatched. Germline V gene lookup returns CDR1 MNHEY and CDR2 SMNVEV (reference sequence). This CDR3 reads CASSTGLAGFTDTQYF. The CDR3 DNA follows: TGTGCCAGCAGCACGGGACTAGCGGGGTTCACAGATACGCAGTATTTT.

V and J are TRBV4-2 and TRBJ2-7, with TRBD2 matching 10 bases. The junction had 2 bases not matched to a gene; V was cut back by 0 bases and J by 3 bases. The CDR3 extends over 15 amino acids. CDR1 LGHNA and CDR2 YNFKEQ come from the germline V gene. For the CDR3, the DNA is TGTGCCAGCAGCCAAGAGTCTAGCGGGGGCTACGAGCAGTACTTC. This sequence encodes CASSQESSGGYEQYF.

The rearrangement links TRBV7-9 to TRBJ2-3; perhaps D is TRBD1 or TRBD2 (6 bases each). CDR3 size: 15 residues. Germline V gene data show CDR1 as SEHNR and CDR2 as FQNEAQ (reference sequence). The V end lost 4 bases, the J end lost 0 bases, and 11 bases lay between the germline ends. The CDR3 DNA reads as TGTGCCAGCAGCTCCGCCGGGGGCAGCACAGATACGCAGTATTTT. The encoded protein is CASSSAGGSTDTQYF.

The chain has TRBV27 and TRBJ1-1; 8 bases are a match to TRBD1. The CDR3 is made up of 12 amino acids. CDR1 MNHEY and CDR2 SMNVEV come from the germline V gene (reference sequence). With 3 bases clipped from V and 7 bases from J, the junction kept 1 base outside the gene matches. Here the CDR3 reads CASSFTGGEAFF. The CDR3 nucleotides are TGTGCCAGCAGTTTCACAGGGGGTGAAGCTTTCTTT.

The chain has TRBV5-4 and TRBJ2-7; D is uncertain. Germline V gene sequence: CDR1 SGHNT, CDR2 YYREEE (reference sequence). The CDR3 spans 15 residues. V lost 0 bases, J lost 2 bases, and 12 bases lay in between. CDR3 in DNA: TGTGCCAGCAGCTTGGACAGAGAACTCACCTACGAGCAGTACTTC. It translates to CASSLDRELTYEQYF.

This clone was detected only once. The chain carries TRBV7-6 and TRBJ2-2; TRBD1 matches 7 bases. This CDR3 is 17 amino acids long. Germline V gene lookup returns CDR1 SGHVS and CDR2 FNYEAQ. With V trimmed by 6 bases and J by 1 base, 11 bases remained unmatched. CDR3 DNA sequence: TGTGCCAGCAGGCGGACAACAGGGGTTGGGAACACCGGGGAGCTGTTTTTT. Encoded protein: CASRRTTGVGNTGELFF.

The V gene is TRBV5-6, the J gene TRBJ1-1, with D uncertain. The V end was cut by 4 bases, the J end by 4 bases, with 17 bases between. Germline V gene data show CDR1 as SGHDT and CDR2 as YYEEEE. This CDR3 spans 15 amino acids. CDR3 protein: CASSREDRSGTEAFF. CDR3 DNA: TGTGCCAGCAGCAGAGAGGACCGGTCTGGCACTGAAGCTTTCTTT.

The chain has TRBV4-3 and TRBJ1-2; unclear D gene. In germline, CDR1 is LGHNA, CDR2 YSLEER. V lost 1 base, J lost 4 bases, and 13 bases lay in between. CDR3 length: 15 residues. The CDR3 coding sequence is TGCGCCAGCAGCCAAGGATATGCCCTGATCTATGGCTACACCTTC. Its translation is CASSQGYALIYGYTF.

The rearrangement links TRBV10-1 to TRBJ2-5; no reliable D call. The germline V gene has CDR1 WNHNN and CDR2 SYGVQD (reference sequence). Trimming took 2 bases from V and 5 from J, leaving 6 bases between them. The CDR3 consists of 12 residues. The CDR3 reads CASSELEETQYF. The DNA for the CDR3 is TGCGCCAGCAGTGAGCTGGAGGAGACCCAGTACTTC.

This rearrangement joins TRBV18 to TRBJ1-4; TRBD1 matches at 9 bases. The germline V gene encodes CDR1 KGHSH and CDR2 LQKENI. The CDR3 sequence is 16 residues long. V trimming: 0 bases; J trimming: 7 bases; junction bases outside the gene matches: 6. CDR3 in DNA: TGTGCCAGCTCACCACCTCGTGGGACAGGGTTTGAAAAACTGTTTTTT. This translates into CASSPPRGTGFEKLFF.

Of note for this clone: Other DNA sequences in the sample encode the same CDR3. The rearrangement links TRBV7-2 to TRBJ1-5; 9 positions agree with TRBD1. J was trimmed by 6 bases and V by 1 base; bases with no gene match: 4. Germline-derived CDR1 and CDR2 are SGHTA and FQGNSA. This CDR3 is built from 15 residues. CDR3 amino acids: CASSLGDREGQPQHF. The CDR3 region has the DNA TGTGCCAGCAGCTTAGGGGACAGGGAAGGTCAGCCCCAGCATTTT.

This rearrangement joins TRBV19 to TRBJ2-3; 10 bases map to TRBD2. J was trimmed by 0 bases and V by 2 bases; bases with no gene match: 8. This CDR3 is 18 amino acids long. The germline gives CDR1 LNHDA, CDR2 SQIVND (reference sequence). As DNA, the CDR3 is TGTGCCAGTAGTATACGGTTTCTAGCGGGGGATAGCACAGATACGCAGTATTTT. Residues: CASSIRFLAGDSTDTQYF.

The chain combines TRBV4-3 with TRBJ2-1; TRBD1 is a possible D gene (5 bases). This CDR3 spans 15 amino acids. CDR1 is LGHNA, CDR2 YSLEER, per germline. V was shortened by 4 bases and J by 6 bases, with 16 bases between the two germline ends. The CDR3: CASSRVSSTGNEQFF. In nucleotides, the CDR3 is TGCGCCAGCAGCCGAGTCAGTAGTACAGGCAATGAGCAGTTCTTC.

The genes are TRBV5-6 and TRBJ2-7; 7 positions agree with TRBD1. The CDR3 is 13 amino acids. Germline V gene sequence: CDR1 SGHDT, CDR2 YYEEEE. The trim removed 5 bases at V and 2 bases at J, leaving 4 bases unmatched. CDR3 sequence (DNA): TGTGCCAGCAGTTACACAGGGGCCTACGAGCAGTACTTC. Its translation: CASSYTGAYEQYF.

This chain joins TRBV7-6 and TRBJ2-2; no clear D. Trimming left V 5 bases short and J 0 bases short, with 13 bases between. The CDR3 is 16 amino acids. Germline V gene lookup returns CDR1 SGHVS and CDR2 FNYEAQ. CDR3 sequence (DNA): TGTGCCAGCAGCCTAGGGCCCCTGCCGAACACCGGGGAGCTGTTTTTT. The encoded protein is CASSLGPLPNTGELFF.